The 26 T cell receptor beta chains below all came from one sample that was sequenced in a study of human T cells and chemical hapten exposure. One entry per CDR3 protein, called by TCRdb with MiXCR from the RACE reads. This sample has around 130,000 distinct CDR3 sequences, with around 11% found just once. The time point: patch test 3, about 24 weeks after DPC sensitization. Sample treatment: therapeutic diphenylcyclopropenone sensitization with weekly scalp DPC. The source material was whole blood, sampled in connection with sensitization to the hapten diphenylcyclopropenone (DPC). The source is a woman in her fifties or sixties with alopecia areata. Some clones in this sample may be carry-over from other donors' samples.

This clonotype came up a few times. This chain links TRBV6-5 with TRBJ2-5, with 7 bases fitting TRBD1. The CDR3 totals 15 residues. Germline CDR1 is MNHEY and CDR2 is SVGAGI. With V trimmed by 6 bases and J by 5 bases, 12 bases remained unmatched. The CDR3 sequence: CASSSRQGTGETQYF. CDR3 nucleotides: TGTGCCAGCAGCTCCAGACAGGGAACGGGGGAGACCCAGTACTTC.

The rearrangement links TRBV6-6 to TRBJ2-2, with D hard to call. CDR1 is MNHNY and CDR2 is SVGAGI in the germline V gene (reference sequence). V lost 7 bases, J lost 3 bases, and 18 bases lay in between. The CDR3 has 16 amino acids. The CDR3 spells CASKARKVVDTGELFF. DNA of the CDR3: TGTGCCAGCAAAGCTAGAAAGGTGGTGGACACCGGGGAGCTGTTTTTT.

In its sample, this clonotype was seen many times. The chain carries TRBV23-1 and TRBJ2-3; D might be TRBD2 (5 bases). TRBV23-1 is treated as an ORF (open reading frame) with a function not yet certain. The CDR3 loop spans 13 amino acids. V lost 3 bases and J 5 bases, leaving 9 bases between the germline ends. The CDR3 region has the DNA TGCGCCAGCAGTCAGGTACTAGGAGATACGCAGTATTTT. Its protein product is CASSQVLGDTQYF.

This clonotype was counted only a few times. This rearrangement joins TRBV28 to TRBJ2-4; D uncertain. Germline CDR1 is MDHEN and CDR2 is SYDVKM. The V end lost 2 bases, the J end lost 6 bases, and 11 bases lay between the germline ends. The CDR3 spans 14 residues. CDR3 in amino acids: CASSLGSSPNIQYF. The CDR3 nucleotides are TGTGCCAGCAGTTTAGGGTCCAGCCCAAACATTCAGTACTTC.

This clonotype was seen repeatedly, ten times or more. The chain employs TRBV12-3 or TRBV12-4 and TRBJ2-1, with D unresolved. V was shortened by 0 bases and J by 15 bases, with 12 bases between the two germline ends. This CDR3 region has 12 residues. CDR3 protein: CASSLAQLAGFF. The CDR3 DNA sequence: TGTGCCAGCAGTTTAGCGCAGTTAGCCGGGTTCTTC.

The chain links TRBV6-2 or TRBV6-3 to TRBJ1-1, with a tentative D call TRBD1 (6 bases). V lost 7 bases and J lost 1, with 13 bases in between. The germline CDR1 and CDR2 sequences are MNHEY and SVGEGT. The CDR3 sequence is 14 residues long. This CDR3 is CASITPTGNTEAFF. In DNA form, the CDR3 reads TGTGCCAGCATTACCCCGACAGGGAACACTGAAGCTTTCTTT.

The chain is built from TRBV4-1 and TRBJ2-5, with 11 positions matching TRBD2. CDR3 length: 16 amino acids. Germline V gene sequence: CDR1 MGHRA, CDR2 YSYEKL. V gave up 5 bases and J gave up 4 bases; unmatched junction bases: 9. DNA of the CDR3: TGCGCCAGCAGCGGGTTAGCGGGGGGGCCGGTAGAGACCCAGTACTTC. Translated, it gives CASSGLAGGPVETQYF.

The gene calls are TRBV18 and TRBJ1-5, with D possibly matching TRBD1 (5 bases). V lost 2 bases to trimming and J lost 2 bases, with 13 bases between them. Germline CDR1 reads KGHSH; CDR2 reads LQKENI. The CDR3 consists of 16 residues. The DNA of the CDR3 is TGTGCCAGCTCACCATCGGGCAGGGCTGGCAATCAGCCCCAGCATTTT. Its translation: CASSPSGRAGNQPQHF.

The chain uses TRBV5-1 and TRBJ1-1; D remains ambiguous. Germline CDR1 reads SGHRS; CDR2 reads YFSETQ. The CDR3 totals 12 residues. Deletions cut 4 bases from V and 4 bases from J, with 8 bases between. CDR3 bases: TGCGCCAGCAGCCGGGAGGGCACTGAAGCTTTCTTT. It codes for CASSREGTEAFF.

The chain joins TRBV18 to TRBJ1-5; D is unresolved. V was pared by 3 bases and J by 5 bases, with 11 bases between. There are 14 residues in the CDR3. Germline V gene lookup returns CDR1 KGHSH and CDR2 LQKENI. CDR3 protein: CASSPESTHQPQHF. In nucleotides, the CDR3 is TGTGCCAGCTCACCTGAGAGTACCCATCAGCCCCAGCATTTT.

This clonotype was seen a handful of times. As DNA, the CDR3 is TGTGCCAGCTCACCCTCCCAGGGTAGGGGTGAAAAACTGTTTTTT. This sequence encodes CASSPSQGRGEKLFF. V gene TRBV18 combines with J gene TRBJ1-4; tentatively, D is TRBD1 (5 bases). In germline, CDR1 is KGHSH, CDR2 LQKENI. This CDR3 region has 15 residues. Trimming removed 3 bases at V and 7 bases at J, with 15 bases between.

The chain is built from TRBV11-2 and TRBJ1-4, with D maybe TRBD1 (5 bases). Trimming cost V 0 bases and J 5 bases, with 13 bases left between them. The CDR3 extends over 16 amino acids. Germline CDR1 is SGHAT and CDR2 is FQNNGV. The CDR3 bases are TGTGCCAGCAGCTTAGATCAGAGGACACCGAATGAAAAACTGTTTTTT. Translating it yields CASSLDQRTPNEKLFF.

This clonotype was recorded many times. The chain is built from TRBV29-1 and TRBJ2-3; 9 bases align to TRBD2. The CDR3 totals 16 residues. CDR1 and CDR2 from the germline V gene are SQVTM and ANQGSEA. The trim removed 3 bases at V and 2 bases at J, leaving 9 bases unmatched. CDR3 region: CSVESQRGAYTDTQYF. The CDR3 DNA reads TGCAGCGTTGAGTCGCAGCGGGGGGCCTACACAGATACGCAGTATTTT.

This clonotype has at least ten counts. CDR3 sequence reads: CASSTRDRGTAFF. CDR3 DNA: TGTGCCAGCAGTACTCGGGACAGGGGTACAGCTTTCTTT. This chain links TRBV28 with TRBJ1-1; 10 bases agree with TRBD1. Trimming cost V 5 bases and J 10 bases; bases outside gene matches: 7. The length of the CDR3 is 13 residues. Germline values: CDR1 MDHEN, CDR2 SYDVKM.

This clonotype was observed a few times. The chain recombines TRBV2 with TRBJ1-5; D is ambiguous. Germline values: CDR1 SNHLY, CDR2 FYNNEI. The V end lost 6 bases, the J end lost 4 bases, and 19 bases lay between the germline ends. The CDR3 consists of 16 residues. The CDR3 DNA reads TGTGCCAGCAGGGGCCGAATAGGCGCTTCAAATCAGCCCCAGCATTTT. It yields the protein CASRGRIGASNQPQHF. Full variable domain (missing parts from reference TRBV2 and TRBJ1-5): EPEVTQTPSHQVTQMGQEVILRCVPISNHLYFYWYRQILGQKVEFLVSFYNNEISEKSEIFDDQFSVERPDGSNFTLKIRSTKLEDSAMYFCASRGRIGASNQPQHFGDGTRLSIL.

This clonotype was observed a handful of times. The chain combines TRBV6-1 with TRBJ2-3; the D gene is possibly TRBD1 (6 bases). CDR3 length equals 15 residues. Germline CDR1 and CDR2: MNHNS and SASEGT. V lost 4 bases to trimming and J lost 4 bases, with 15 bases between them. CDR3 residues: CASSVEDRGADTQYF. The CDR3 bases are TGTGCCAGCAGTGTAGAGGACAGAGGAGCAGATACGCAGTATTTT.

This clonotype has a handful of counts. V is TRBV6-6 and J is TRBJ1-1; D remains unclear. Germline lookup yields CDR1 MNHNY and CDR2 SVGAGI (reference sequence). The CDR3 length is 12 residues. Trimming stripped 6 bases from V and 0 bases from J, with 5 bases between. DNA for the CDR3: TGTGCCAGCAGGTATCTGAACACTGAAGCTTTCTTT. Protein: CASRYLNTEAFF.

This clonotype was counted only a few times. The genes are TRBV29-1 and TRBJ1-1; TRBD1 aligns across 7 bases. V lost 6 bases, J lost 0 bases, and 7 bases stayed unmatched. Germline loops: CDR1 SQVTM, CDR2 ANQGSEA. This CDR3 is 14 amino acids long. Here the CDR3 reads CSVNAQGVNTEAFF. CDR3 nucleotides: TGCAGCGTCAACGCGCAGGGGGTGAACACTGAAGCTTTCTTT. Together with reference TRBV29-1 and TRBJ1-1, the CDR3 gives the full variable domain: SAVISQKPSRDICQRGTSLTIQCQVDSQVTMMFWYRQQPGQSLTLIATANQGSEATYESGFVIDKFPISRPNLTFSTLTVSNMSPEDSSIYLCSVNAQGVNTEAFFGQGTRLTVV.

The table lists this clonotype with a few counts. J is TRBJ2-7 and V is TRBV12-3 or TRBV12-4; TRBD1 or TRBD2 may be the D gene (5 bases each). This CDR3 region has 14 residues. V gave up 3 bases and J gave up 5 bases, with 14 bases separating them. CDR3 DNA sequence: TGTGCCAGCAGTTTGGGGACGGAATTCGACGAGCAGTACTTC. Its translation: CASSLGTEFDEQYF.

This chain links TRBV12-3 or TRBV12-4 with TRBJ1-4; 10 bases fit TRBD1. V trimming: 6 bases; J trimming: 0 bases; junction bases outside the gene matches: 10. The CDR3 is 18 residues long. The CDR3 coding sequence is TGTGCCAGCAGCCCTCCGGGACAGGGGACCTCAACTAATGAAAAACTGTTTTTT. Its translation: CASSPPGQGTSTNEKLFF.

This clonotype was observed many times. V gene TRBV5-6 combines with J gene TRBJ2-3; 9 bases fit TRBD1. This CDR3 is built from 16 residues. Per germline, CDR1 SGHDT and CDR2 YYEEEE. Unmatched junction bases numbered 9, after V lost 4 bases and J lost 3 bases. The CDR3 DNA is TGTGCCAGCAGCCAGCTGACAGGGGGTAGGACAGATACGCAGTATTTT. This codes for CASSQLTGGRTDTQYF.

This clonotype was detected ten times or more. The V gene is TRBV20-1, the J gene TRBJ2-1; 7 bases fit TRBD2. The CDR3 totals 15 residues. Germline values: CDR1 DFQATT, CDR2 SNEGSKA (reference sequence). The ends lost 2 bases at V and 2 bases at J; junction bases unmatched: 6. The CDR3 loop reads CSARNGGGTYNEQFF. The CDR3 nucleotides are TGCAGTGCTAGAAATGGCGGGGGAACCTACAATGAGCAGTTCTTC.

This chain uses TRBV12-3 or TRBV12-4 with TRBJ2-3; D call uncertain. With 7 bases removed from V and 4 bases from J, the gap between germline ends came to 3 bases. CDR3 size: 10 residues. The CDR3: CASTSDTQYF. CDR3 DNA: TGTGCCAGCACGTCAGATACGCAGTATTTT.

This clonotype was recorded many times. V gene TRBV5-6 combines with J gene TRBJ2-7; 10 bases are shared with TRBD1. CDR3 length: 14 residues. Per germline, CDR1 SGHDT and CDR2 YYEEEE. With V trimmed by 4 bases and J by 5 bases, 6 bases remained unmatched. CDR3 residues: CASSRDRGWDEQYF. The DNA of the CDR3 is TGTGCCAGCAGCCGGGACAGGGGATGGGACGAGCAGTACTTC.

The chain employs TRBV20-1 and TRBJ1-1; D unresolved. Looked up from germline, CDR1 is DFQATT and CDR2 is SNEGSKA (reference sequence). The CDR3 spans 16 residues. V lost 2 bases to trimming and J lost 0 bases, with 16 bases between them. The CDR3 nucleotides read TGCAGTGCTAGACCTCCTACGGTGGGGTTGAACACTGAAGCTTTCTTT. Encoded protein: CSARPPTVGLNTEAFF.

This clonotype was seen at least ten times. The chain links TRBV10-3 to TRBJ1-1; D might be TRBD1 (6 bases). V was cut by 2 bases and J by 4 bases, with 11 bases left in between. The germline CDR1 and CDR2 sequences are ENHRY and SYGVKD. The CDR3 sequence is 14 residues long. CDR3 protein: CAISEGGSFTEAFF. The DNA of the CDR3 is TGTGCCATCAGTGAGGGGGGCAGTTTCACTGAAGCTTTCTTT.